This T cell receptor (beta chain) was sequenced for a study of T cells in tuberculosis (dated 2018 in TCRdb). Broadly, across the study: To characterize T cells specific for the mycobacterial lipid antigen glucose monomycolate (GMM), the study used CD1B tetramers together with high-throughput TCR immunosequencing. The study at large found these results: The stringent sort gate may have missed T cells binding the CD1B-GMM tetramer with low affinity.

This clone has just one count. No base qualities exist here, and no much larger clone lies one base off it. After being thawed and rested overnight, PBMC were stained with GMM-loaded CD1B tetramer, a Live/Dead dye and anti-CD3, and were then sorted on a FACS Aria II. C32 glucose monomycolate purified from Rhodococcus equi was loaded onto CD1B tetramers. Before cryopreservation, the PBMC used for tetramer sorting had been depleted of CD14-expressing monocytes for a separate study. Around 100,000 tetramer-negative cells were sorted from each donor and analyzed alongside the tetramer-positive cells. Antigen-specific T cells were sorted from several healthy South African adults using GMM-loaded CD1B tetramers. V lost 0 bases and J lost 2 bases; the stretch between them is 7 bases long. The CDR3 covers 14 residues, taking in both the cysteine and the phenylalanine. The CDR3 DNA has 42 bases and is translated from base 1. Looking up the germline V gene yields CDR1 SGDLS and CDR2 YYNGEE.

Because TCR-alpha and TCR-beta chains were sequenced unpaired, no chain pairing information was available. TCR libraries were generated with the immunoSEQ multiplex PCR assay, using TCR-beta and/or TCR-alpha/delta assays for each sample. The amplified TCR libraries were sequenced on the Illumina high-throughput platform. The authors processed their data as follows. Clustering and dimensionality reduction were performed using pairwise TCRdist distances among GMM-specific receptors from ex vivo sorted or in vitro expanded T cells. Sequence motifs, defined by gene usage and CDR3 content, were tested for enrichment in tetramer-positive compared with tetramer-negative populations. TCRdb took this table from immuneACCESS and kept in-frame rearrangements with V and J called. Such tables lack part of the clones; where checked against another copy, unresolved V genes explain under half of the gap, and the rest is unexplained. V, J and clone size are taken as reported in that table, and D and trimming were inferred from the DNA itself. Counted in this sample were 85,000 to 100,000 clones; approximately 91% of them appeared once. The ten largest clones add up to 1.5% to 2% of the sample.

The receptor was derived from an adult woman with latent tuberculosis. Sequencing input: CD1b-GMM tetramer-negative cells sorted from PBMCs. Per the publication, the cell subset or site label means: T cells not binding CD1B-GMM tetramer, sorted from same donor. The chain couples TRBV9 to TRBJ2-3, with the D gene not clear enough to name. This receptor has the CDR3 CASSVGRYTDTQYF. The DNA sequence reads TGTGCCAGCAGCGTAGGTCGCTACACAGATACGCAGTATTTT.